These 2 T cell receptor beta chains were all obtained from the same sample, sequenced in a study of PD-1 blockade in mismatch repair-deficient tumors (dated 2017 in TCRdb). Libraries were made using the immunoSEQ multiplex PCR assay. Here the immuneACCESS table is served through TCRdb, limited to in-frame sequences with V and J called. Missing clones are a known gap in these copies; in checked studies unresolved V genes cover under half, and the rest lacks a known reason. Within this sample are under 150,000 clones, with around 83% of them counted one time only. Approximately 13% of the sample is in the top ten clones. The sequences come from peripheral blood, collected 44 weeks after starting pembrolizumab. The receptor source for this set is an adult with mismatch repair-deficient cancer.

The chain uses TRBV15 and TRBJ1-5; 10 nucleotides match TRBD1. The CDR3 runs to 15 residues. Germline V CDR1 and CDR2: LNHNV, YYDKDF (reference sequence). V lost 5 bases and J lost 6; bases outside the gene matches: 7. CDR3 protein: CATSGRQGAGQPQHF. Here the CDR3 DNA reads TGTGCCACCAGCGGAAGACAGGGGGCCGGTCAGCCCCAGCATTTT.

The J gene is TRBJ2-5, the V gene TRBV30; 10 bases line up with TRBD2. From germline, CDR1 is GTSNPN and CDR2 SVGIG (reference sequence). V trimming: 4 bases; J trimming: 4 bases; junction bases outside the gene matches: 6. The CDR3 runs 14 residues. Written as DNA, the CDR3 is TGTGCCTGGAACCGGCTAGCGGGAGCAGAGACCCAGTACTTC. Amino acid sequence: CAWNRLAGAETQYF.